The TCR beta chain described here comes from a study of PD-L1 blockade in urothelial cancer. Study-level background: The patients' atezolizumab therapy, 1,200 mg intravenously every 3 weeks, started in the mid-2010s. Once treatment had started, blood was analyzed at 3 weeks (second dose) and again at 6 weeks.

TCRdb's table, derived via immunoSEQ multiplex PCR, lists solely in-frame clones and lacks some. The data contain 90,000 or so clones, 89% of them seen just once; the ten biggest clones take up roughly 0.88%. Study-level points and caveats: Improved survival was predicted by pretreatment blood TCR clonality below the median.

Germline V gene data show CDR1 as SGHVS and CDR2 as FQNEAQ. The CDR3 loop spans 15 amino acids. The ends were cut back, 7 bases at V and 4 bases at J, with 16 bases in the middle. A note on this clone: Its target is not known.

Indicated time point: pretreatment peripheral blood. The V and J genes are TRBV7-8 and TRBJ2-2; D perhaps matches TRBD1 (5 bases). The sequencing here drew on PBMCs, taken around atezolizumab (anti-PD-L1) treatment. The TCR was taken from a woman of 80 years or more with urothelial cancer. CDR3 coding DNA: TGTGCCAGCAAGTTACTCGACAGATTCACCGGGGAGCTGTTTTTT. This sequence encodes CASKLLDRFTGELFF.